One sample yielded the 17 T cell receptor beta chains listed below, sequenced in a study of blood T cell repertoires in COVID-19. The data were produced by immunoSEQ multiplex PCR, yet TCRdb's version contains in-frame clones alone and is incomplete. The table lists about 140,000 clones, almost 90% of them singletons. Sequencing used peripheral blood. These TCRs come from a man aged 50-60 years with active or convalescent COVID-19.

This chain joins TRBV19 and TRBJ2-5; 8 bases are shared with TRBD2. V gave up 3 bases and J gave up 7 bases; unmatched junction bases: 7. Germline values: CDR1 LNHDA, CDR2 SQIVND (reference sequence). The CDR3 is 14 residues long. The CDR3 sequence is CASSIGREALTQYF. Here the CDR3 DNA reads TGTGCCAGTAGTATCGGGCGGGAGGCGCTGACCCAGTACTTC.

The chain uses TRBV6-5 and TRBJ2-2, with D possibly matching TRBD2 (5 bases). The CDR3 consists of 13 residues. Germline CDR1 is MNHEY and CDR2 is SVGAGI. V was pared by 6 bases and J by 6 bases, with 11 bases between. The DNA of the CDR3 is TGTGCCAGCAGCTCCGGGCGGGCCGGGGAGCTGTTTTTT. Its protein product is CASSSGRAGELFF.

This chain uses TRBV29-1 with TRBJ2-3, with D possibly matching TRBD1 (5 bases). There are 14 residues in the CDR3. V was pared by 4 bases and J by 2 bases, with 13 bases between. Germline-derived CDR1 and CDR2 are SQVTM and ANQGSEA. Here the CDR3 reads CSVGKRQFTDTQYF. The CDR3, as DNA: TGCAGCGTTGGTAAAAGACAGTTCACAGATACGCAGTATTTT.

The V gene is TRBV5-1, the J gene TRBJ2-2; no reliable D call. The CDR3 contains 14 residues. V lost 5 bases, J lost 1 base, and 9 bases lay in between. Per the germline V gene, CDR1 is SGHRS and CDR2 is YFSETQ. The CDR3 spells CASSRDRNTGELFF. The CDR3 bases are TGCGCCAGCAGTAGAGATCGGAACACCGGGGAGCTGTTTTTT.

The chain links TRBV5-1 to TRBJ2-6; D may be TRBD2 (5 bases). Trimming cost V 4 bases and J 0 bases, with 5 bases left between them. The CDR3 spans 14 residues. In germline, CDR1 is SGHRS, CDR2 YFSETQ. CDR3 sequence (DNA): TGCGCCAGCAGCGGGAGCTCTGGGGCCAACGTCCTGACTTTC. This gives the protein CASSGSSGANVLTF.

The chain has TRBV5-4 and TRBJ2-7; 8 nucleotides agree with TRBD1. The CDR3 extends over 14 amino acids. V gave up 4 bases and J gave up 3 bases; unmatched junction bases: 6. Germline-derived CDR1 and CDR2 are SGHNT and YYREEE (reference sequence). In nucleotides, the CDR3 is TGTGCCAGCAGCAGCAGGGGGCCAAACTACGAGCAGTACTTC. This sequence encodes CASSSRGPNYEQYF. The full variable domain, with the rest looked up from reference TRBV5-4 and TRBJ2-7, is ETGVTQSPTHLIKTRGQQVTLRCSSQSGHNTVSWYQQALGQGPQFIFQYYREEENGRGNFPPRFSGLQFPNYSSELNVNALELDDSALYLCASSSRGPNYEQYFGPGTRLTVT.

This chain links TRBV9 with TRBJ2-1; D is uncertain. Germline V gene sequence: CDR1 SGDLS, CDR2 YYNGEE. This CDR3 is built from 17 residues. The V and J ends lost 1 base and 0 bases respectively, with 14 bases between them. CDR3 region: CASSVTPLADSYNEQFF. The CDR3, as DNA: TGTGCCAGCAGCGTAACGCCCCTGGCGGACTCCTACAATGAGCAGTTCTTC.

The CDR3 DNA reads as TGTGCCAGCAGCCAAACGACAGGGGGCGCGGGTACCATATATTTT. As protein: CASSQTTGGAGTIYF. This rearrangement joins TRBV3-1 (or the pseudogene TRBV3-2) to TRBJ1-3; 10 bases are shared with TRBD1. Per the germline V gene, CDR1 is LGHDT and CDR2 is YNNKEL (reference sequence). The CDR3 extends over 15 amino acids. Germline trimming cut 2 bases from V and 10 bases from J; bases unmatched to any gene: 8.

The chain uses TRBV19 and TRBJ2-2, with a possible D match to TRBD1 (6 bases). V was shortened by 4 bases and J by 5 bases, with 14 bases between the two germline ends. CDR1 is LNHDA, CDR2 SQIVND, per germline (reference sequence). The CDR3 totals 15 residues. The CDR3 loop is CASSKLQGGTGELFF. CDR3 bases: TGTGCCAGTAGTAAACTACAGGGTGGAACCGGGGAGCTGTTTTTT.

This clone appeared many times. CDR3 residues: CASSLAGTGQETQYF. CDR3 DNA sequence: TGTGCCAGCAGCTTAGCCGGGACAGGGCAAGAGACCCAGTACTTC. The chain links TRBV7-8 to TRBJ2-5; the match to TRBD1 covers 9 bases. The CDR3 has 15 amino acids. The V gene end was trimmed by 0 bases and the J gene end by 2 bases; junction bases not matched to a gene: 1. CDR1 and CDR2 (germline): SGHVS, FQNEAQ. Combining the CDR3 with reference TRBV7-8 and TRBJ2-5 gives the whole variable domain GAGVSQSPRYKVAKRGQDVALRCDPISGHVSLFWYQQALGQGPEFLTYFQNEAQLDKSGLPSDRFFAERPEGSVSTLKIQRTQQEDSAVYLCASSLAGTGQETQYFGPGTRLLVL.

This clone was seen a few times. V and J are TRBV12-5 and TRBJ2-7; a weak D match, TRBD2 (6 bases). The germline CDR1 and CDR2 sequences are LGHNT and FRNRAP. V lost 0 bases and J lost 5, with 8 bases in between. The CDR3 covers 13 residues. The CDR3: CASGLVGSHEQYF. The CDR3 DNA reads TGTGCTAGTGGTTTGGTCGGGAGTCACGAGCAGTACTTC.

This clone showed up just once. CDR3 nucleotide sequence: TGCGCCAGCAGCTGGACCTCCGGGACTAGCGGGGCCCCCTACGAGCAGTACTTC. This sequence encodes CASSWTSGTSGAPYEQYF. V is TRBV5-1 and J is TRBJ2-7; 13 bases map to TRBD2. The V gene end was trimmed by 3 bases and the J gene end by 2 bases; junction bases not matched to a gene: 11. CDR3 length equals 18 residues. Germline values: CDR1 SGHRS, CDR2 YFSETQ.

This chain links TRBV10-3 with TRBJ2-1; 12 bases map to TRBD2. Germline V gene sequence: CDR1 ENHRY, CDR2 SYGVKD. Trimming removed 4 bases from V and 8 bases from J; junction bases left unmatched: 6. This CDR3 contains 15 residues. This chain's CDR3 is CAISGQTSGSHEQFF. CDR3 in DNA: TGTGCCATCAGTGGCCAGACTAGCGGGAGTCATGAGCAGTTCTTC.

The rearrangement uses TRBV14 and TRBJ2-3, with TRBD2 matching over 8 bases. This CDR3 is 15 amino acids long. The trim removed 4 bases at V and 4 bases at J, leaving 7 bases unmatched. Looked up from germline, CDR1 is SGHDN and CDR2 is FVKESK. Here the CDR3 reads CASSLREGKADTQYF. The CDR3 region has the DNA TGTGCCAGCAGCCTCCGGGAGGGCAAGGCAGATACGCAGTATTTT.

The chain recombines TRBV6-5 with TRBJ1-5, with unresolved D. Deletions cut 2 bases from V and 4 bases from J, with 6 bases between. Germline V lookup: CDR1 MNHEY, CDR2 SVGAGI. This CDR3 region has 13 residues. The CDR3 region has the DNA TGTGCCAGCAGTTACAGGGAGAATCAGCCCCAGCATTTT. As protein: CASSYRENQPQHF.

V usage is TRBV6-5 and J usage is TRBJ2-7; D unresolved. The germline V and J ends were trimmed by 6 bases and 0 bases, with 9 bases remaining between them. This CDR3 has 13 residues. Germline V gene sequence: CDR1 MNHEY, CDR2 SVGAGI. This chain's CDR3 is CASRVTPSYEQYF. The CDR3 nucleotides are TGTGCCAGCAGAGTGACACCCTCCTACGAGCAGTACTTC.

This sequence joins TRBV28 and TRBJ1-6; TRBD1 agrees at 7 bases. Germline loops: CDR1 MDHEN, CDR2 SYDVKM. The CDR3 totals 16 residues. The V and J ends lost 6 bases and 7 bases, in that order; junction bases with no gene match: 12. CDR3 loop: CASSPLGEGGNSPLHF. CDR3 DNA: TGTGCCAGCAGCCCCTTGGGGGAAGGGGGCAATTCACCCCTCCACTTT.